The 24 T cell receptor beta chains below were found in one sample sequenced in a study of T cells in Graves' hyperthyroidism and ophthalmopathy. Amplification yielded TCR beta CDR3 regions, with RNA transcripts as the source. An initial round of RT-PCR targeting the TCR CDR3 relied on the HTBI primer set. In TCRdb, the multiplex PCR reads were re-called with MiXCR into one record per CDR3 protein. Of over 500,000 distinct CDR3 sequences listed, 40% to 50% are singletons. Sequenced sample: peripheral blood or thyroid tissue (not recorded which). Receptors were obtained from an adult woman with Graves' disease, either hyperthyroidism or ophthalmopathy (not recorded which).

This clonotype turned up a few times. This chain links TRBV9 with TRBJ2-2; unclear D gene. Deletions cut 0 bases from V and 7 bases from J, with 13 bases between. The CDR3 is 15 residues long. The germline V gene has CDR1 SGDLS and CDR2 YYNGEE. CDR3 sequence reads: CASSVDRSGVGELFF. Written as DNA, the CDR3 is TGTGCCAGCAGCGTAGATCGTAGTGGGGTCGGGGAGCTGTTTTTT.

The chain has TRBV20-1 and TRBJ2-5; 9 bases match TRBD2. Losses at the gene ends were 0 bases for V and 5 bases for J; bases not matched to a gene: 10. CDR1 DFQATT and CDR2 SNEGSKA come from the germline V gene (reference sequence). The CDR3 sequence is 16 residues long. CDR3 in DNA: TGCAGTGCTAGAGATAGCGGGAGCGGAGTCAAGGAGACCCAGTACTTC. The encoded protein is CSARDSGSGVKETQYF.

This clonotype was detected only once. The chain employs TRBV7-9 and TRBJ2-5; D could derive from TRBD1 or TRBD2 (6 bases each). The CDR3 runs 15 residues. Germline assignment: CDR1 SEHNR and CDR2 FQNEAQ (reference sequence). Trimming left V 5 bases short and J 4 bases short, with 17 bases between. The CDR3 sequence: CASSAGGAEAETQYF. The CDR3 DNA reads TGTGCCAGCAGCGCCGGGGGCGCGGAGGCAGAGACCCAGTACTTC.

Worth noting for this clonotype: One base away lies a much larger clone, so this may be a sequencing read error. CDR3 nucleotides: TGCGCCAGTAGGGTATACACCGGGGAGCTGTTTTTT. This gives the protein CASRVYTGELFF. The chain employs TRBV5-1 and TRBJ2-2; no definite D call. Deletions cut 8 bases from V and 3 bases from J, with 8 bases between. The CDR3 is 12 amino acids. Germline CDR1 and CDR2: SGHRS and YFSETQ.

This chain joins TRBV25-1 and TRBJ1-2; D possibly corresponds to TRBD1 (5 bases). The CDR3 contains 11 residues. Trimming took 2 bases from V and 14 from J, leaving 12 bases between them. Germline lookup yields CDR1 MGHDK and CDR2 SYGVNS. This chain's CDR3 is CASSELKGLTF. The CDR3 coding sequence is TGTGCCAGCAGTGAACTTAAGGGGTTGACCTTC.

This clonotype was seen only a few times. The V and J genes are TRBV7-9 and TRBJ1-2; D is possibly TRBD1 (6 bases). V was trimmed by 1 base and J by 8 bases, leaving 14 bases between them. CDR3 length: 14 residues. Germline CDR1 reads SEHNR; CDR2 reads FQNEAQ (reference sequence). The CDR3: CASSLGGGLGGYTF. The DNA for the CDR3 is TGTGCCAGCAGCTTAGGCGGGGGGCTGGGCGGCTACACCTTC.

A single count supports this clonotype. The V gene is TRBV14, the J gene TRBJ2-5, with no clear D. Deletions cut 5 bases from V and 4 bases from J, with 23 bases between. This CDR3 is built from 17 residues. Looked up from germline, CDR1 is SGHDN and CDR2 is FVKESK. The CDR3 DNA is TGTGCCAGCAGCGTAGCCCCCTACTTTGGTGGACGAGAGACCCAGTACTTC. Protein product: CASSVAPYFGGRETQYF.

Regarding this clonotype: Because it lacks the conserved phenylalanine or tryptophan at the end, this CDR3 is likely a read error. The DNA is omitted, as the CDR3 cannot be located on it reliably, and the CDR3 follows TCRdb's listing. The rearrangement links TRBV7-8 to TRBJ1-2. Germline V gives CDR1 SGHVS, CDR2 FQNEAQ. The CDR3 is 9 residues long, counting both termini. CDR3 sequence: CASSLVGGG.

The chain couples TRBV12-3 or TRBV12-4 to TRBJ1-2; D gene ambiguous. V lost 6 bases, J lost 3 bases, and 11 bases lay in between. The CDR3 has 13 amino acids. CDR3 sequence: CASRPGLDYGYTF. The CDR3 nucleotides read TGTGCCAGCAGACCTGGCCTGGACTATGGCTACACCTTC.

This chain connects TRBV10-3 to TRBJ2-5; 7 nucleotides match TRBD1. Losses at the gene ends were 4 bases for V and 3 bases for J; bases not matched to a gene: 14. This CDR3 is 17 amino acids long. In germline, CDR1 is ENHRY, CDR2 SYGVKD. The CDR3 sequence is CAISVRDRISGEETQYF. The CDR3 nucleotides read TGTGCCATCAGTGTTCGGGACAGAATAAGTGGGGAAGAGACCCAGTACTTC.

The rearrangement links TRBV29-1 to TRBJ1-6, with 10 bases matching TRBD1. This CDR3 spans 15 amino acids. V lost 6 bases to trimming and J lost 7 bases; unmatched junction nucleotides: 9. Germline V gene data show CDR1 as SQVTM and CDR2 as ANQGSEA. The CDR3 protein is CSVKHGTGVNSPLHF. In DNA form, the CDR3 reads TGCAGCGTAAAACATGGGACAGGGGTCAATTCACCCCTCCACTTT.

This chain uses TRBV2 with TRBJ1-1; D not certain. The germline V gene has CDR1 SNHLY and CDR2 FYNNEI. The CDR3 loop spans 15 amino acids. The V gene lost 7 bases and the J gene lost 0 bases, with 15 bases spanning the gap. The CDR3 DNA is TGTGCCAGCATGATAGATCCCGGAATGAACACTGAAGCTTTCTTT. Translating gives CASMIDPGMNTEAFF. Looking up the rest from reference TRBV2 and TRBJ1-1 gives the full variable domain: EPEVTQTPSHQVTQMGQEVILRCVPISNHLYFYWYRQILGQKVEFLVSFYNNEISEKSEIFDDQFSVERPDGSNFTLKIRSTKLEDSAMYFCASMIDPGMNTEAFFGQGTRLTVV.

Worth noting for this clonotype: Germline is not matched at one junction end, which may reflect a read error. The rearrangement joins TRBV7-9 to TRBJ2-5, with unresolved D. Germline V gene lookup returns CDR1 SEHNR and CDR2 FQNEAQ (reference sequence). CDR3 length: 11 residues. Here the CDR3 DNA reads TGTGCCAGCAGAACCCAAGGGACCCAGTACTTC. This gives the protein CASRTQGTQYF. Combining the CDR3 with reference TRBV7-9 and TRBJ2-5 gives the whole variable domain DTGVSQNPRHKITKRGQNVTFRCDPISEHNRLYWYRQTLGQGPEFLTYFQNEAQLEKSRLLSDRFSAERPKGSFSTLEIQRTEQGDSAMYLCASRTQGTQYFGPGTRLLVL.

The chain joins TRBV14 to TRBJ1-3; D is possibly TRBD1 (5 bases). Deletions cut 2 bases from V and 5 bases from J, with 7 bases between. Germline CDR1 reads SGHDN; CDR2 reads FVKESK. This CDR3 is built from 13 residues. DNA for the CDR3: TGTGCCAGCAGCCAACTGGACAGAAACACCATATATTTT. Amino acid sequence: CASSQLDRNTIYF.

In its sample, this clonotype was seen a few times. The chain joins TRBV28 to TRBJ1-6; tentatively, D is TRBD1 (6 bases). CDR3 length: 14 residues. CDR1 is MDHEN, CDR2 SYDVKM, per germline. V was clipped by 11 bases and J by 8 bases, with 19 bases between them. The CDR3 loop reads CAGRSGGRDSPLHF. Written as DNA, the CDR3 is TGTGCCGGCCGGTCCGGGGGGCGCGATTCACCCCTCCACTTT. The full variable domain, its missing parts supplied by reference TRBV28 and TRBJ1-6, is DVKVTQSSRYLVKRTGEKVFLECVQDMDHENMFWYRQDPGLGLRLIYFSYDVKMKEKGDIPEGYSVSREKKERFSLILESASTNQTSMYLCAGRSGGRDSPLHFGNGTRLTVT.

This clonotype was detected ten times or more. The V gene is TRBV29-1, the J gene TRBJ1-1; 9 nucleotides agree with TRBD1. The CDR3 covers 14 residues. The V and J ends lost 6 bases and 8 bases, in that order; junction bases with no gene match: 13. Per germline, CDR1 SQVTM and CDR2 ANQGSEA. CDR3 protein: CSVPPGQGVSEAFF. The DNA for the CDR3 is TGCAGCGTCCCCCCGGGACAGGGAGTGTCGGAAGCTTTCTTT.

The V and J genes are TRBV4-1 and TRBJ1-2, with D uncertain. Trimming took off 7 bases at V and 0 bases at J, with 12 bases between the two ends. The CDR3 extends over 14 amino acids. Germline CDR1 is MGHRA and CDR2 is YSYEKL. The CDR3 spells CASKHPAPNYGYTF. The DNA for the CDR3 is TGCGCCAGCAAACATCCGGCCCCTAACTATGGCTACACCTTC.

The chain recombines TRBV20-1 with TRBJ2-2; weak D call: TRBD1 (5 bases). With 2 bases removed from V and 9 bases from J, the gap between germline ends came to 10 bases. Germline CDR1 reads DFQATT; CDR2 reads SNEGSKA (reference sequence). The CDR3 contains 12 residues. This CDR3 reads CSARTGTRELFF. CDR3 bases: TGCAGTGCTAGAACAGGTACCCGGGAGCTGTTTTTT.

With regard to this clonotype: The conserved phenylalanine or tryptophan normally closing the CDR3 is absent here, so this likely arose from a read error. The chain employs TRBV3-1 and TRBJ1-2; D is ambiguous. CDR3 length equals 12 residues. V lost 4 bases and J lost 8, with 11 bases in between. Per germline, CDR1 LGHDT and CDR2 YNNKEL (reference sequence). This chain's CDR3 is CASSLGLGGYTL. The CDR3, as DNA: TGTGCCAGCAGCCTAGGGTTGGGAGGCTACACCCTC.

The rearrangement joins TRBV5-1 to TRBJ1-2; D gene unclear. The CDR3 is 12 residues long. Trimming stripped 7 bases from V and 0 bases from J, with 7 bases between. Germline loops: CDR1 SGHRS, CDR2 YFSETQ. For the CDR3, the DNA is TGCGCCAGCCACACCGCTAACTATGGCTACACCTTC. This encodes CASHTANYGYTF.

This chain joins TRBV7-9 and TRBJ2-5, with TRBD2 as a possible D gene (6 bases). CDR3 size: 15 residues. Deletions cut 5 bases from V and 5 bases from J, with 18 bases between. Germline V gives CDR1 SEHNR, CDR2 FQNEAQ (reference sequence). This chain's CDR3 is CASSTTSSGGETQYF. The CDR3 DNA reads as TGTGCCAGCAGCACTACCTCAAGCGGAGGGGAGACCCAGTACTTC.

This clonotype has just one count. The chain combines TRBV10-3 with TRBJ1-5; 8 bases map to TRBD1. This CDR3 has 17 amino acids. The J segment lost 3 bases and the V segment lost 1 base, leaving 8 bases of the junction unmatched. Germline values: CDR1 ENHRY, CDR2 SYGVKD. CDR3 loop: CAISEFFGQGLNQPQHF. The CDR3 DNA is TGTGCCATCAGTGAGTTTTTCGGACAGGGCCTCAATCAGCCCCAGCATTTT.

The table lists this clonotype with many counts. This chain links TRBV30 with TRBJ2-5, with D uncertain. Germline V gives CDR1 GTSNPN, CDR2 SVGIG (reference sequence). Trimming took 0 bases from V and 4 from J, leaving 6 bases between them. CDR3 length: 12 amino acids. The CDR3 DNA reads TGTGCCTGGAGTGTCGGGCCAGAGACCCAGTACTTC. Its translation: CAWSVGPETQYF.

This clonotype showed up many times. The rearrangement joins TRBV6-1 to TRBJ2-7; unclear D gene. V was shortened by 7 bases and J by 3 bases, with 13 bases between the two germline ends. The CDR3 runs 13 residues. Germline assignment: CDR1 MNHNS and CDR2 SASEGT. In DNA form, the CDR3 reads TGTGCCAGCATCGGCACACCACTCTACGAGCAGTACTTC. This translates into CASIGTPLYEQYF.